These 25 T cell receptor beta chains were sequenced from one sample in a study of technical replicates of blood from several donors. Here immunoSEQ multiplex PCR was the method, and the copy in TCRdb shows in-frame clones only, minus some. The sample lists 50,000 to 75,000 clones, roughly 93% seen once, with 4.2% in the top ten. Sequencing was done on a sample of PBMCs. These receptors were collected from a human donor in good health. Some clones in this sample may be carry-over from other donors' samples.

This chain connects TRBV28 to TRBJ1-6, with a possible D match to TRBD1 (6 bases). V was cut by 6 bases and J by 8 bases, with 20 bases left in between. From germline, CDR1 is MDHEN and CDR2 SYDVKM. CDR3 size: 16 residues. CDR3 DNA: TGTGCCAGCAGCCCCACAGGGTCCCTAACCCATTCACCCCTCCACTTT. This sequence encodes CASSPTGSLTHSPLHF.

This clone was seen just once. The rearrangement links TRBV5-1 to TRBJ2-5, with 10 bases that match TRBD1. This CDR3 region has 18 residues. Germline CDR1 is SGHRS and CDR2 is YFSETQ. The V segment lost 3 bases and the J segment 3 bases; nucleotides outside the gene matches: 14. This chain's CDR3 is CASSSSRDRGNSEETQYF. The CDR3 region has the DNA TGCGCCAGCAGCTCGAGCCGGGACAGGGGCAACTCGGAAGAGACCCAGTACTTC.

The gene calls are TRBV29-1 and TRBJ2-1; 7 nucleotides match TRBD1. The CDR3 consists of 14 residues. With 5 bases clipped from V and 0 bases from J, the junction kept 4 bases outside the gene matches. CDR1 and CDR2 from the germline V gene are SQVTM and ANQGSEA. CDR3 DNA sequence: TGCAGCGTTAACAGGGGTATCTCCTACAATGAGCAGTTCTTC. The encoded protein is CSVNRGISYNEQFF.

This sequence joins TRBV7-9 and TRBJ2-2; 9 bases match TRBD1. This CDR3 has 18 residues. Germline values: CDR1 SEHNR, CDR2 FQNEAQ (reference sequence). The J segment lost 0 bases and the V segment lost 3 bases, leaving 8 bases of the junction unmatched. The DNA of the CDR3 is TGTGCCAGCAGCTTGGGACAGGGTTTGGGCGCGAACACCGGGGAGCTGTTTTTT. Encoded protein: CASSLGQGLGANTGELFF.

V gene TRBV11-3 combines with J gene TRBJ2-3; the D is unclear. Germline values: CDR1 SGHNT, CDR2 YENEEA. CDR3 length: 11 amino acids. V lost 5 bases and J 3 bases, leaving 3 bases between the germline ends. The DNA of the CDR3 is TGTGCCAGCAGCGTAACAGATACGCAGTATTTT. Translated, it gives CASSVTDTQYF.

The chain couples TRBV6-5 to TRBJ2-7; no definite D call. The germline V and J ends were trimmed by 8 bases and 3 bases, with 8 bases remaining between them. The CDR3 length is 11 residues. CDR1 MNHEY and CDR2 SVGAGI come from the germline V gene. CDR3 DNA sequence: TGTGCCAGCGGCTCAGACTACGAGCAGTACTTC. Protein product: CASGSDYEQYF.

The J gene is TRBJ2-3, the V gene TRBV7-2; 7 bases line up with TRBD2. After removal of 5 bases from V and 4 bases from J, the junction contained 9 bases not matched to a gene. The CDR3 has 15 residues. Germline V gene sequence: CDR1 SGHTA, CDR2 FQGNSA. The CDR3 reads CASSPRGGESDTQYF. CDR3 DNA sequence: TGTGCCAGCAGCCCACGTGGGGGGGAATCAGATACGCAGTATTTT. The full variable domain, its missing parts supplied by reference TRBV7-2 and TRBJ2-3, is GAGVSQSPSNKVTEKGKDVELRCDPISGHTALYWYRQSLGQGLEFLIYFQGNSAPDKSGLPSDRFSAERTGGSVSTLTIQRTQQEDSAVYLCASSPRGGESDTQYFGPGTRLTVL.

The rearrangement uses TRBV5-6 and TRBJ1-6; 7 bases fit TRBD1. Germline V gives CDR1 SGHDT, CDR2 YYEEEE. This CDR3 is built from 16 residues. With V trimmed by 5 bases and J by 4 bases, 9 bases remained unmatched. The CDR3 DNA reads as TGTGCCAGCAGAAAAGGGGGCTTCGGTTATAATTCACCCCTCCACTTT. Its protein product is CASRKGGFGYNSPLHF.

CDR3 DNA sequence: TGTGCCAGCAGCTTGTGGACAGGCTACGAGCAGTACTTC. The encoded protein is CASSLWTGYEQYF. V and J are TRBV7-6 and TRBJ2-7, with 7 positions matching TRBD1. This CDR3 has 13 residues. The V and J ends lost 3 bases and 3 bases, in that order; junction bases with no gene match: 2. Germline loops: CDR1 SGHVS, CDR2 FNYEAQ.

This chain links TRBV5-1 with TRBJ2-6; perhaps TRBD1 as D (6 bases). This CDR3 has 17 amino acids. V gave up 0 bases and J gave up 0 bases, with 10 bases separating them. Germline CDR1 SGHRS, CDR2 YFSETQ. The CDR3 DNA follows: TGCGCCAGCAGCTTGGGAGTACAGGGCTCTGGGGCCAACGTCCTGACTTTC. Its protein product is CASSLGVQGSGANVLTF.

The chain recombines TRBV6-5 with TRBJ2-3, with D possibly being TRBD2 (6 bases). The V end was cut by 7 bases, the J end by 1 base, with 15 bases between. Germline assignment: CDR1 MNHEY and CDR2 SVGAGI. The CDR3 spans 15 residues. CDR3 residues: CASTSPGEGTDTQYF. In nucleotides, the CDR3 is TGTGCCAGCACCTCCCCGGGGGAGGGCACAGATACGCAGTATTTT.

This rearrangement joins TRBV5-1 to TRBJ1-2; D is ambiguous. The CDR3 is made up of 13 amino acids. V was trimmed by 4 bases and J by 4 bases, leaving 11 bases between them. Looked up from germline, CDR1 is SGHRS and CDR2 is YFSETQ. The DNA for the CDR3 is TGCGCCAGCAGCGTCGCGTCGGGCTATGGCTACACCTTC. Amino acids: CASSVASGYGYTF.

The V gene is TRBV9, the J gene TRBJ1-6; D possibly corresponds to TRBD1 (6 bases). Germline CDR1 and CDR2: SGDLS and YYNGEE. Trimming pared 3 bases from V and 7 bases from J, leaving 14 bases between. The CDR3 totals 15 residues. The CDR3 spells CASSGMTGRNSPLHF. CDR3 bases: TGTGCCAGCAGCGGAATGACAGGCCGGAATTCACCCCTCCACTTT.

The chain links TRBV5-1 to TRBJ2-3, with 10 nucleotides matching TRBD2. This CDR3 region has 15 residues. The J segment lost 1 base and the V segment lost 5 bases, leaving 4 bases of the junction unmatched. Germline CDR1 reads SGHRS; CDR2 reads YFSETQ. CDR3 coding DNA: TGCGCCAGCAGGCGACTAGCGGGTCGCACAGATACGCAGTATTTT. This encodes CASRRLAGRTDTQYF.

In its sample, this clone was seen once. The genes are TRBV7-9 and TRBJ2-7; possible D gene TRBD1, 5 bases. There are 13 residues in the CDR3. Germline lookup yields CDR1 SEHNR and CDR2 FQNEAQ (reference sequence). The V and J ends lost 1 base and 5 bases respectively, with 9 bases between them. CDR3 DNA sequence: TGTGCCAGCAGCTTAGTAGGGGCCAACGAGCAGTACTTC. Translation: CASSLVGANEQYF.

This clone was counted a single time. Here the CDR3 DNA reads TGTGCCAGCAGCCTGACCGGGACTCCGAACACCGGGGAGCTGTTTTTT. It translates to CASSLTGTPNTGELFF. This sequence joins TRBV9 and TRBJ2-2, with D possibly being TRBD2 (6 bases). The ends were cut back, 4 bases at V and 0 bases at J, with 13 bases in the middle. The germline V gene encodes CDR1 SGDLS and CDR2 YYNGEE. The CDR3 length is 16 residues.

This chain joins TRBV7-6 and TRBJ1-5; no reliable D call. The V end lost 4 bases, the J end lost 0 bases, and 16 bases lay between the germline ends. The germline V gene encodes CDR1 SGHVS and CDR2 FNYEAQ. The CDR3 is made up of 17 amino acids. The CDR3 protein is CASSSGSTQYSNQPQHF. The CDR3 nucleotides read TGTGCCAGCAGCTCGGGTTCCACCCAATATAGCAATCAGCCCCAGCATTTT.

The CDR3 loop is CASSEIVLAAYYEQYF. The CDR3 DNA is TGTGCCAGCAGTGAAATCGTGCTAGCGGCTTACTACGAGCAGTACTTC. The chain links TRBV2 to TRBJ2-7; 7 bases map to TRBD2. CDR1 SNHLY and CDR2 FYNNEI come from the germline V gene. V lost 2 bases, J lost 3 bases, and 10 bases stayed unmatched. The CDR3 contains 16 residues.

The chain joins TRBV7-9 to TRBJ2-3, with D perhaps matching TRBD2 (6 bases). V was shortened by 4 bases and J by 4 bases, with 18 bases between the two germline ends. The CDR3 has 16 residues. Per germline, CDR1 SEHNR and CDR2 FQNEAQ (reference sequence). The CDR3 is CASSSLDYTTADTQYF. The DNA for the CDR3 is TGTGCCAGCAGCTCGCTGGACTATACGACGGCAGATACGCAGTATTTT.

The CDR3 coding sequence is TGTGCCAGCAGCCTAACAGGGTTTGATCAGCCCCAGCATTTT. It translates to CASSLTGFDQPQHF. J is TRBJ1-5 and V is TRBV7-2; a possible D gene is TRBD1 (6 bases). Germline CDR1 reads SGHTA; CDR2 reads FQGNSA. The CDR3 has 14 amino acids. With 5 bases removed from V and 5 bases from J, the gap between germline ends came to 13 bases.

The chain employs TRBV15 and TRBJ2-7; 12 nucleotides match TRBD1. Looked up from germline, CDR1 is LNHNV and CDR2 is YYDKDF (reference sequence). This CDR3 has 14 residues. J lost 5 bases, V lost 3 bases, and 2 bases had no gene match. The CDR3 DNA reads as TGTGCCACCAGCAGCGGGACAGGGGGCAACGAGCAGTACTTC. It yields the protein CATSSGTGGNEQYF.

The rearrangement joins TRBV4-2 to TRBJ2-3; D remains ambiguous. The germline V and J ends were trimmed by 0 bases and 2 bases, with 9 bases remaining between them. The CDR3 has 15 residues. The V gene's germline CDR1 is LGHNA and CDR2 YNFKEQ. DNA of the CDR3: TGTGCCAGCAGCCAAGAACTTCTCTCCACAGATACGCAGTATTTT. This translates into CASSQELLSTDTQYF.

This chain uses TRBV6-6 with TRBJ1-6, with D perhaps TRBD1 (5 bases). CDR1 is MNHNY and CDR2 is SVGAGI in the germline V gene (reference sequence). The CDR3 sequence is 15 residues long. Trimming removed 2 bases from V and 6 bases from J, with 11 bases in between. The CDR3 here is CASSYAGPINSPLHF. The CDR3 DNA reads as TGTGCCAGCAGTTACGCGGGACCGATTAATTCACCCCTCCACTTT.

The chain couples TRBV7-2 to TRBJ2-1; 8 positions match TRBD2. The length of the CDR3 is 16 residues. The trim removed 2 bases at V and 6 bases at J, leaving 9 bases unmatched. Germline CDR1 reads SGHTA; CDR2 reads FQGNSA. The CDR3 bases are TGTGCCAGCAGCTTATTTCGGGGGGGCGGGTCCAATGAGCAGTTCTTC. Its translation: CASSLFRGGGSNEQFF.

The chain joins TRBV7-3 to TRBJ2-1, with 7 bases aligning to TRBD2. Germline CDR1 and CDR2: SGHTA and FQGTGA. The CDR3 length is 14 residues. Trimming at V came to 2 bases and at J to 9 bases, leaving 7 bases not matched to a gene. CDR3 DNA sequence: TGTGCCAGCAGCTTAGGGAGGGATGGTAGTGAGCAGTTCTTC. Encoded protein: CASSLGRDGSEQFF.